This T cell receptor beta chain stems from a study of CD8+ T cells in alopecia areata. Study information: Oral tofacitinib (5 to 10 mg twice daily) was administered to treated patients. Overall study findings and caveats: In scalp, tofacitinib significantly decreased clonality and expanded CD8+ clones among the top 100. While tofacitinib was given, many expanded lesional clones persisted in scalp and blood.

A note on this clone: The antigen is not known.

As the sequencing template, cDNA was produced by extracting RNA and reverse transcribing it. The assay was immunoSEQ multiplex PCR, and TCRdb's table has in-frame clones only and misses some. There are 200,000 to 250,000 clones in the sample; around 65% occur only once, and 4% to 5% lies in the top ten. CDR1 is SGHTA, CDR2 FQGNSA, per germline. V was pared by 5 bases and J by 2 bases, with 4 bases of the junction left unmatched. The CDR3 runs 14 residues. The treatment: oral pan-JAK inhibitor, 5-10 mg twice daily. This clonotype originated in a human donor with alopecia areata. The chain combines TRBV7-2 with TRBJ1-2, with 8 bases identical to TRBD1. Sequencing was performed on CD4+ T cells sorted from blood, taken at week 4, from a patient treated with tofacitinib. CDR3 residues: CASSPRTGNYGYTF. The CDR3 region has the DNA TGTGCCAGCAGCCCCCGGACAGGGAACTATGGCTACACCTTC. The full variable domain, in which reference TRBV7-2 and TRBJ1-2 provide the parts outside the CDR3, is GAGVSQSPSNKVTEKGKDVELRCDPISGHTALYWYRQSLGQGLEFLIYFQGNSAPDKSGLPSDRFSAERTGGSVSTLTIQRTQQEDSAVYLCASSPRTGNYGYTFGSGTRLTVV.